Presented here are 18 T cell receptor beta chains from one specimen sequenced in a study of CD8+ T cells in alopecia areata. The treatment: oral pan-JAK inhibitor, 5-10 mg twice daily. RNA was extracted and reverse transcribed into cDNA as the sequencing template. The assay was immunoSEQ multiplex PCR, and TCRdb's table has in-frame clones only and misses some. The data show 250,000 to 300,000 clones, 55% to 75% seen once. Sample: CD4+ T cells sorted from blood, taken at week 24, from a patient treated with tofacitinib. These receptors were collected from a human donor with alopecia areata.

This chain links TRBV7-4 with TRBJ2-5, with TRBD1 identical over 7 bases. The trim removed 1 base at V and 2 bases at J, leaving 10 bases unmatched. The CDR3 runs 17 residues. Germline CDR1 is SGHVT and CDR2 is SQSDAQ. The CDR3 nucleotides are TGTGCCAGCAGCTTAGAAACGACAGGGTTCCTACAAGAGACCCAGTACTTC. Its protein is CASSLETTGFLQETQYF.

The chain combines TRBV30 with TRBJ1-1; D is uncertain. This CDR3 comprises 11 residues. CDR1 is GTSNPN, CDR2 SVGIG, per germline (reference sequence). V dropped 6 bases and J dropped 6 bases, with 11 bases sitting between them. CDR3 DNA sequence: TGTGCCTGTCGGACGTTCTCTGAAGCTTTCTTT. Translating gives CACRTFSEAFF.

This CDR3 is CASSLGTYNEQFF. The CDR3 DNA is TGTGCCAGCAGCTTGGGAACCTACAATGAGCAGTTCTTC. The chain has TRBV7-2 and TRBJ2-1; D gene uncertain. V lost 3 bases and J 2 bases, leaving 5 bases between the germline ends. Per germline, CDR1 SGHTA and CDR2 FQGNSA. The CDR3 contains 13 residues. The variable domain in full, completed from reference TRBV7-2 and TRBJ2-1, reads GAGVSQSPSNKVTEKGKDVELRCDPISGHTALYWYRQSLGQGLEFLIYFQGNSAPDKSGLPSDRFSAERTGGSVSTLTIQRTQQEDSAVYLCASSLGTYNEQFFGPGTRLTVL.

CDR3: CASSVMGVNEQFF. As DNA, the CDR3 is TGTGCCAGCAGTGTTATGGGGGTAAATGAGCAGTTCTTC. J is TRBJ2-1 and V is TRBV2; D tentatively fits TRBD1 or TRBD2 (5 bases each). The V gene's germline CDR1 is SNHLY and CDR2 FYNNEI. The V gene lost 4 bases and the J gene lost 7 bases, with 11 bases spanning the gap. The CDR3 has 13 residues.

This clone was recorded once. This chain joins TRBV11-2 and TRBJ2-5; unclear D gene. Trimming took 0 bases from V and 12 from J, leaving 11 bases between them. From germline, CDR1 is SGHAT and CDR2 FQNNGV. The length of the CDR3 is 12 residues. CDR3 sequence: CASSLDSRHEYF. The CDR3 coding sequence is TGTGCCAGCAGCTTAGATTCGCGGCATGAGTACTTC.

The chain has TRBV30 and TRBJ2-7, with D hard to call. The CDR3 is 12 amino acids. Trimming cost V 1 base and J 2 bases, with 6 bases left between them. CDR1 is GTSNPN, CDR2 SVGIG, per germline (reference sequence). CDR3 residues: CAWSGLTYEQYF. For the CDR3, the DNA is TGTGCCTGGAGTGGCTTGACCTACGAGCAGTACTTC.

The rearrangement links TRBV30 to TRBJ2-3; D is uncertain. Germline V gives CDR1 GTSNPN, CDR2 SVGIG (reference sequence). The CDR3 is 13 amino acids. Trimming left V 3 bases short and J 1 base short, with 8 bases between. In DNA form, the CDR3 reads TGTGCCTGGAGCGGTACAGGCACAGATACGCAGTATTTT. Translated, it gives CAWSGTGTDTQYF.

The chain uses TRBV5-1 and TRBJ2-2; TRBD1 is a possible D gene (6 bases). The CDR3 covers 15 residues. CDR1 is SGHRS, CDR2 YFSETQ, per germline. V shed 4 bases and J shed 1 base, with 11 bases lying between them. In DNA form, the CDR3 reads TGCGCCAGCAGCCCGTCGGGACAGAACACCGGGGAGCTGTTTTTT. It translates to CASSPSGQNTGELFF.

The CDR3 sequence is CASSYAGGHTEAFF. CDR3 in DNA: TGTGCCAGCAGTTATGCAGGGGGCCATACTGAAGCTTTCTTT. V is TRBV27 and J is TRBJ1-1; 8 nucleotides align to TRBD1. The V and J ends lost 4 bases and 5 bases, in that order; junction bases with no gene match: 6. This CDR3 is 14 amino acids long. Germline values: CDR1 MNHEY, CDR2 SMNVEV (reference sequence).

The V call is TRBV7-2, the J call TRBJ2-3, with a tentative D call TRBD2 (6 bases). Germline V gene lookup returns CDR1 SGHTA and CDR2 FQGNSA. V dropped 1 base and J dropped 6 bases, with 8 bases sitting between them. This CDR3 comprises 13 residues. The CDR3 nucleotides read TGTGCCAGCAGCTTAGTAGGAGGGGATACGCAGTATTTT. Amino acids: CASSLVGGDTQYF. The variable domain in full, completed from reference TRBV7-2 and TRBJ2-3, reads GAGVSQSPSNKVTEKGKDVELRCDPISGHTALYWYRQSLGQGLEFLIYFQGNSAPDKSGLPSDRFSAERTGGSVSTLTIQRTQQEDSAVYLCASSLVGGDTQYFGPGTRLTVL.

CDR3 sequence (DNA): TGTGCCAGCGGGGGACAGACAACCGGGGAGCTGTTTTTT. Protein product: CASGGQTTGELFF. This chain links TRBV9 with TRBJ2-2; 7 bases align to TRBD1. J gave up 5 bases and V 7 bases, and 5 bases lay outside the gene matches. Germline V gene sequence: CDR1 SGDLS, CDR2 YYNGEE. This CDR3 comprises 13 residues. Filled out from reference TRBV9 and TRBJ2-2, the complete variable domain reads DSGVTQTPKHLITATGQRVTLRCSPRSGDLSVYWYQQSLDQGLQFLIQYYNGEERAKGNILERFSAQQFPDLHSELNLSSLELGDSALYFCASGGQTTGELFFGEGSRLTVL.

Note on this clone: Other DNA sequences in the same sample also yield this CDR3. CDR3 protein: CSVGGRSTDTQYF. The CDR3 region has the DNA TGCAGCGTTGGAGGAAGGTCGACAGATACGCAGTATTTT. The chain has TRBV29-1 and TRBJ2-3, with unresolved D. CDR1 SQVTM and CDR2 ANQGSEA come from the germline V gene. V dropped 4 bases and J dropped 3 bases, with 11 bases sitting between them. This CDR3 spans 13 amino acids.

V is TRBV27 and J is TRBJ2-7; D possibly corresponds to TRBD1 (6 bases). The CDR3 consists of 16 residues. Per germline, CDR1 MNHEY and CDR2 SMNVEV (reference sequence). V was cut by 4 bases and J by 4 bases, with 20 bases left in between. This CDR3 is CASSSPYRAPGYEQYF. The CDR3, as DNA: TGTGCCAGCAGTTCCCCATACAGGGCCCCTGGGTACGAGCAGTACTTC.

With regard to this clone: Additional DNA sequences in this sample encode the identical CDR3. This chain uses TRBV9 with TRBJ2-6; no firm D call. From germline, CDR1 is SGDLS and CDR2 YYNGEE. Trimming removed 2 bases at V and 0 bases at J, with 6 bases between. CDR3 length: 15 amino acids. The CDR3 loop reads CASSVRSSGANVLTF. The CDR3 nucleotides read TGTGCCAGCAGCGTCAGGAGCTCTGGGGCCAACGTCCTGACTTTC.

The chain joins TRBV7-9 to TRBJ2-5; D is possibly TRBD1 (8 bases). The CDR3 runs 16 residues. Trimming took off 5 bases at V and 2 bases at J, with 18 bases between the two ends. Germline V gives CDR1 SEHNR, CDR2 FQNEAQ (reference sequence). Here the CDR3 reads CASSLLDRGGQETQYF. The CDR3 nucleotides are TGTGCCAGCAGCCTACTCGACAGGGGAGGGCAAGAGACCCAGTACTTC.

Here the CDR3 DNA reads TGTGCCAGTAGATCCCCCGGACAGGCCTACGAGCAGTACTTC. As protein: CASRSPGQAYEQYF. This sequence joins TRBV19 and TRBJ2-7; TRBD1 matches at 7 bases. J was trimmed by 2 bases and V by 6 bases; bases with no gene match: 7. The CDR3 covers 14 residues. Germline CDR1 is LNHDA and CDR2 is SQIVND (reference sequence).

The chain uses TRBV2 and TRBJ2-3, with TRBD2 identical over 7 bases. The CDR3 contains 14 residues. J gave up 0 bases and V 9 bases, and 6 bases lay outside the gene matches. CDR1 SNHLY and CDR2 FYNNEI come from the germline V gene. CDR3 sequence reads: CASLAALSTDTQYF. Here the CDR3 DNA reads TGTGCCAGTCTAGCGGCACTGAGCACAGATACGCAGTATTTT.

This clone was recorded a few times. The rearrangement links TRBV4-1 to TRBJ2-5; 13 bases are shared with TRBD2. With V trimmed by 2 bases and J by 4 bases, 10 bases remained unmatched. Germline assignment: CDR1 MGHRA and CDR2 YSYEKL. The CDR3 runs 18 residues. Here the CDR3 reads CASSQPPGLAGEGETQYF. In DNA, the CDR3 is TGCGCCAGCAGCCAACCCCCCGGACTAGCGGGGGAGGGAGAGACCCAGTACTTC.